The clone carrying this TCR beta chain appeared many times. Germline assignment: CDR1 SGHVS and CDR2 FNYEAQ. CDR3 length equals 15 residues. The ends were cut back, 5 bases at V and 3 bases at J, with 11 bases in the middle. TCRdb ran MiXCR on the 5' RACE reads and lists one entry per CDR3 protein. The table includes roughly 120,000 distinct CDR3 sequences, 10% to 15% detected once. This sample is part of a study of early T cells in non-severe SARS-CoV-2 infection. Sequencing was performed on whole blood, taken at baseline. This sequence joins TRBV7-6 and TRBJ1-6, with D hard to call. This TCR derives from an adult who was a healthcare worker with PCR-confirmed SARS-CoV-2 infection or an uninfected control (not recorded which). CDR3 residues: CASSPTRNYNSPLHF. The CDR3 DNA follows: TGTGCCAGCAGCCCCACTAGAAACTATAATTCACCCCTCCACTTT.